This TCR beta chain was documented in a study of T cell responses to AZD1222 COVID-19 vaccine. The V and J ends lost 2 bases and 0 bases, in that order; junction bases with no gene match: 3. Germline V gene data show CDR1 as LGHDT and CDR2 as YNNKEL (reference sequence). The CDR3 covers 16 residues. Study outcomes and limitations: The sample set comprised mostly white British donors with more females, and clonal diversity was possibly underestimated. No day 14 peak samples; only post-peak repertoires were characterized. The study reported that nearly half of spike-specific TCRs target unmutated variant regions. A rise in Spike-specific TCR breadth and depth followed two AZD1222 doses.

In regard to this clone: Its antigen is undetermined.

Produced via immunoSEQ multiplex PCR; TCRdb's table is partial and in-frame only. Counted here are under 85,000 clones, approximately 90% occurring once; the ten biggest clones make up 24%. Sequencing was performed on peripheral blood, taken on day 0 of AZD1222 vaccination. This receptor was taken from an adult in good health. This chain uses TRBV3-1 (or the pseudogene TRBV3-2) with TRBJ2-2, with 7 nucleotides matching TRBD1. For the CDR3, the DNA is TGTGCCAGCAGCCAAAGACAGGGATCGAACACCGGGGAGCTGTTTTTT. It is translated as CASSQRQGSNTGELFF.